Presented here are 15 T cell receptor beta chains from one specimen sequenced in a study of blood T cells in healthy people across ages. Primers used in a second PCR of about 6 to 11 cycles were a sample-barcoded 5' primer and a J-beta primer mix. TCRdb called the 5' RACE reads again in MiXCR, with one record for every CDR3 protein. This table holds some 1,000,000 distinct CDR3 sequences, 20% to 25% found once. This same sample was also part of a study on T cells of mothers and their children.

The material sequenced was blood. These receptors came from a girl aged 2-10 years in good health.

A single count supports this clonotype. The germline gene is not matched at one end of the junction; a read error may be the cause. The J gene is TRBJ2-5, the V gene TRBV20-1, with TRBD2 identical over 14 bases. There are 15 residues in the CDR3. CDR1 and CDR2 from the germline V gene are DFQATT and SNEGSKA (reference sequence). The chain's CDR3 is CRALTSGRAWETQYF. In nucleotides, the CDR3 is TGCCGTGCTTTGACTAGCGGGAGGGCCTGGGAGACCCAGTACTTC.

The chain carries TRBV7-8 and TRBJ2-1; 10 bases match TRBD2. This CDR3 comprises 15 residues. The V segment lost 3 bases and the J segment 10 bases; nucleotides outside the gene matches: 9. The germline gives CDR1 SGHVS, CDR2 FQNEAQ. The CDR3 region has the DNA TGTGCCAGCAGCTTCCCTGAGCGGGGGGGCTTCGAGCAGTTCTTC. This encodes CASSFPERGGFEQFF.

This clonotype was detected a few times. V usage is TRBV13 and J usage is TRBJ2-3, with a weak D call TRBD1 (5 bases). Germline V CDR1 and CDR2: PRHDT, FYEKMQ (reference sequence). Trimming took 6 bases from V and 0 from J, leaving 10 bases between them. The CDR3 spans 14 residues. The DNA of the CDR3 is TGTGCCAGCAGGGACACGGTCAGCACAGATACGCAGTATTTT. It specifies CASRDTVSTDTQYF. Using reference TRBV13 and TRBJ2-3 for the parts outside the CDR3, the full variable domain is AAGVIQSPRHLIKEKRETATLKCYPIPRHDTVYWYQQGPGQDPQFLISFYEKMQSDKGSIPDRFSAQQFSDYHSELNMSSLELGDSALYFCASRDTVSTDTQYFGPGTRLTVL.

This clonotype showed up just a few times. The V gene is TRBV9, the J gene TRBJ2-5, with D possibly matching TRBD1 (5 bases). Trimming left V 4 bases short and J 5 bases short, with 18 bases between. Germline CDR1 and CDR2: SGDLS and YYNGEE. The CDR3 sequence is 15 residues long. For the CDR3, the DNA is TGTGCCAGCAGCTCGCGATCCAGGGAAGGGGAGACCCAGTACTTC. Its translation: CASSSRSREGETQYF.

The chain couples TRBV12-3 or TRBV12-4 to TRBJ1-1; 9 bases are shared with TRBD1. The CDR3 loop spans 14 amino acids. The V segment lost 10 bases and the J segment 9 bases; nucleotides outside the gene matches: 15. The CDR3: CATSFGTGLPKAFF. The CDR3 coding sequence is TGTGCCACTTCTTTCGGGACAGGGCTTCCTAAAGCTTTCTTT.

This chain links TRBV7-9 with TRBJ2-1, with 9 bases fitting TRBD2. This CDR3 has 13 amino acids. V dropped 5 bases and J dropped 7; count of bases not matched to a gene: 3. CDR1 SEHNR and CDR2 FQNEAQ come from the germline V gene (reference sequence). CDR3 DNA sequence: TGTGCCAGCAGCACGGGACTAGCTAATGAGCAGTTCTTC. Its protein product is CASSTGLANEQFF.

This clonotype has more than one count but fewer than ten. The chain recombines TRBV9 with TRBJ1-6, with unresolved D. The CDR3 spans 13 residues. Trimming took 4 bases from V and 13 from J, leaving 15 bases between them. From germline, CDR1 is SGDLS and CDR2 YYNGEE. CDR3 residues: CASSPRPGGPLHF. The CDR3, as DNA: TGTGCCAGCAGCCCCAGGCCGGGAGGTCCCCTCCACTTT. Using reference TRBV9 and TRBJ1-6 for the parts outside the CDR3, the full variable domain is DSGVTQTPKHLITATGQRVTLRCSPRSGDLSVYWYQQSLDQGLQFLIQYYNGEERAKGNILERFSAQQFPDLHSELNLSSLELGDSALYFCASSPRPGGPLHFGNGTRLTVT.

This sequence joins TRBV5-1 and TRBJ2-2; D not resolved. V lost 6 bases to trimming and J lost 6 bases, with 9 bases between them. Germline-derived CDR1 and CDR2 are SGHRS and YFSETQ. The CDR3 is 12 residues long. The CDR3 region has the DNA TGCGCCAGCAAGGACCCGCCCGGGGAGCTGTTTTTT. It codes for CASKDPPGELFF.

The chain carries TRBV3-1 and TRBJ2-5, with 11 bases fitting TRBD2. V was clipped by 2 bases and J by 5 bases; unmatched bases: 19. The CDR3 covers 20 residues. Germline loops: CDR1 LGHDT, CDR2 YNNKEL (reference sequence). CDR3 in DNA: TGTGCCAGCAGCCAACTGACAGGGAGGGTAGTTTGGACTAGCGGGGAGACCCAGTACTTC. This sequence encodes CASSQLTGRVVWTSGETQYF.

This rearrangement joins TRBV5-6 to TRBJ1-1; 7 bases are shared with TRBD1. J lost 5 bases, V lost 2 bases, and 6 bases had no gene match. The CDR3 contains 14 residues. Germline V gene sequence: CDR1 SGHDT, CDR2 YYEEEE. The CDR3 spells CASSFRRGLTEAFF. CDR3 coding DNA: TGTGCCAGCAGCTTTAGGAGGGGGCTGACTGAAGCTTTCTTT. The entire variable domain, with the rest obtained from reference TRBV5-6 and TRBJ1-1, is as follows: DAGVTQSPTHLIKTRGQQVTLRCSPKSGHDTVSWYQQALGQGPQFIFQYYEEEERQRGNFPDRFSGHQFPNYSSELNVNALLLGDSALYLCASSFRRGLTEAFFGQGTRLTVV.

This clonotype was detected a few times. The genes are TRBV7-9 and TRBJ1-4, with D uncertain. Germline assignment: CDR1 SEHNR and CDR2 FQNEAQ (reference sequence). Trimming removed 2 bases at V and 2 bases at J, with 9 bases between. The CDR3 runs to 15 residues. Written as DNA, the CDR3 is TGTGCCAGCAGCTTATCAGGAGGCACTAATGAAAAACTGTTTTTT. Amino acid sequence: CASSLSGGTNEKLFF.

V is TRBV10-3 and J is TRBJ2-3, with 10 bases fitting TRBD1. CDR1 is ENHRY and CDR2 is SYGVKD in the germline V gene. Unmatched junction bases numbered 11, after V lost 11 bases and J lost 3 bases. The CDR3 contains 15 residues. The CDR3, as DNA: TGTGCCCTGAAACGGACAGGGGGGAGTACAGATACGCAGTATTTT. Its translation: CALKRTGGSTDTQYF.

The CDR3 DNA reads TGCAGCGTCTACGGGACTTGGGACACTGAAGCTTTCTTT. Its translation: CSVYGTWDTEAFF. The chain employs TRBV29-1 and TRBJ1-1; tentative D call: TRBD1 (5 bases). This CDR3 comprises 13 residues. V was trimmed by 6 bases and J by 3 bases, leaving 14 bases between them. Germline loops: CDR1 SQVTM, CDR2 ANQGSEA.

The chain couples TRBV6-5 to TRBJ2-2, with 9 bases lining up with TRBD1. The CDR3 runs 16 residues. Germline lookup yields CDR1 MNHEY and CDR2 SVGAGI. V shed 0 bases and J 10 bases; nucleotides not matched to a gene: 9. The CDR3: CASSYSGTGSPEELFF. DNA for the CDR3: TGTGCCAGCAGTTACTCCGGGACAGGGTCGCCAGAGGAGCTGTTTTTT.

The gene calls are TRBV20-1 and TRBJ2-7; unclear D gene. CDR3 length: 15 residues. Deletions cut 5 bases from V and 4 bases from J, with 21 bases between. Germline CDR1 DFQATT, CDR2 SNEGSKA (reference sequence). In nucleotides, the CDR3 is TGCAGTGCTCCATACCAAGAGTCGCCCTCATACGAGCAGTACTTC. The encoded protein is CSAPYQESPSYEQYF.